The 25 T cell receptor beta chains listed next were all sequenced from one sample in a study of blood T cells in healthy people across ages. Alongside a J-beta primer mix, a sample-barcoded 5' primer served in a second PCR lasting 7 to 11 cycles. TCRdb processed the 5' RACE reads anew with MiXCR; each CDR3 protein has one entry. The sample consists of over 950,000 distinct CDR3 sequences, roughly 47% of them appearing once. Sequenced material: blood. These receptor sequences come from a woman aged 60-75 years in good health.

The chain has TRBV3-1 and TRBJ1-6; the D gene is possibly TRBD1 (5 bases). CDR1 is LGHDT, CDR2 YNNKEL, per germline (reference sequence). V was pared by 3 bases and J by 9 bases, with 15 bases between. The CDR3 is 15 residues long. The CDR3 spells CASSHKGLGISPLHF. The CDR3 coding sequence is TGTGCCAGCAGCCACAAGGGGCTGGGGATTTCACCCCTCCACTTT.

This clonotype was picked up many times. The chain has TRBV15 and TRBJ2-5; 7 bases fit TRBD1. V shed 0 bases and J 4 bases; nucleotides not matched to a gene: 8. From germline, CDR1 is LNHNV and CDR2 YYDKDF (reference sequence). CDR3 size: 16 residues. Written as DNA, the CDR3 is TGTGCCACCAGCAGAGACCCGGACAGGTCAAGAGAGACCCAGTACTTC. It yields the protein CATSRDPDRSRETQYF. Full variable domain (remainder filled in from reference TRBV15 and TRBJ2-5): DAMVIQNPRYQVTQFGKPVTLSCSQTLNHNVMYWYQQKSSQAPKLLFHYYDKDFNNEADTPDNFQSRRPNTSFCFLDIRSPGLGDTAMYLCATSRDPDRSRETQYFGPGTRLLVL.

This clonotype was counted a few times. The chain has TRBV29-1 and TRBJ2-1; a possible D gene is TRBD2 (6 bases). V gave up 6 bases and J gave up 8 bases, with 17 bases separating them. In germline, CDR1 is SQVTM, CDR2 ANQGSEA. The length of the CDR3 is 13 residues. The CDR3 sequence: CSVRQTPGDEQFF. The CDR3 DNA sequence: TGCAGCGTACGACAGACCCCGGGGGATGAGCAGTTCTTC.

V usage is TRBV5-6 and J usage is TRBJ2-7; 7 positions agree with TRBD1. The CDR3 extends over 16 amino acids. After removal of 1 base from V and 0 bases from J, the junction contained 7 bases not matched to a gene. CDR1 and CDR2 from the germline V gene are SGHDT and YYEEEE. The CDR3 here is CASSLTGDTSSYEQYF. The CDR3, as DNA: TGTGCCAGCAGCTTGACAGGGGACACAAGCTCCTACGAGCAGTACTTC.

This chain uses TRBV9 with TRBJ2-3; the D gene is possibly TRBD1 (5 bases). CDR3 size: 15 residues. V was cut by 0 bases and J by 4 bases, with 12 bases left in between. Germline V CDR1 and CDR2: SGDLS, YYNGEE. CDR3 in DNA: TGTGCCAGCAGCGTAGAGGGGATCGGAGCAGATACGCAGTATTTT. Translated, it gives CASSVEGIGADTQYF.

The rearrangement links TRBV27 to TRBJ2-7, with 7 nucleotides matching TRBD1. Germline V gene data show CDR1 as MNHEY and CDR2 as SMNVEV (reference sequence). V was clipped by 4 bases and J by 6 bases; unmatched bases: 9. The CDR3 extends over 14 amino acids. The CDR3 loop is CASSWSPGTAEQYF. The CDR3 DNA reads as TGTGCCAGCAGTTGGTCGCCTGGGACAGCCGAGCAGTACTTC.

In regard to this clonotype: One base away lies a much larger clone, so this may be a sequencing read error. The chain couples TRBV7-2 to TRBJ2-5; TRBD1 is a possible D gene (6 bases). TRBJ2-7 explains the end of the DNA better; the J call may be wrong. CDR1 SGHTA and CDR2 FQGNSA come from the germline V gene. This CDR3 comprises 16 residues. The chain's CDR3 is CASSLAADSGRYEQYF. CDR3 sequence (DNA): TGTGCCAGCAGCTTAGCTGCGGACAGCGGTCGCTACGAGCAGTACTTC.

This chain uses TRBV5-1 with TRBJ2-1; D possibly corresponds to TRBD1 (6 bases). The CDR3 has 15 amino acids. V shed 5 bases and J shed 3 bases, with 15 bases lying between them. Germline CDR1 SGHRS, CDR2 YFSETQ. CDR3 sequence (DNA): TGCGCCAGCAGTTTCCGGGACACAAACTACAATGAGCAGTTCTTC. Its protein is CASSFRDTNYNEQFF.

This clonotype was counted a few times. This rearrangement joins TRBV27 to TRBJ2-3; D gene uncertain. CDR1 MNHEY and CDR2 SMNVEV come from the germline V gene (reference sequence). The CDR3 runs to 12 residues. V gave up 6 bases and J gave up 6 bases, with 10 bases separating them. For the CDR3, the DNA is TGTGCCAGCAGCCCCAATGTGGATACGCAGTATTTT. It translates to CASSPNVDTQYF.

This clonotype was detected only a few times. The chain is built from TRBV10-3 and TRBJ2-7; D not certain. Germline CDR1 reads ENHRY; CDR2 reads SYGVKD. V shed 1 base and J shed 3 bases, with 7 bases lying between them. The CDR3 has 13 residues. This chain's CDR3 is CAISEFGYYEQYF. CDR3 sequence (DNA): TGTGCCATCAGTGAGTTCGGATACTACGAGCAGTACTTC.

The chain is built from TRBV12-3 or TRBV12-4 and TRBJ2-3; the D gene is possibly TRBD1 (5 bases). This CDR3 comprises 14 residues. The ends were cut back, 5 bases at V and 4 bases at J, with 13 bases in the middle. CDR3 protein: CASSPQGVPDTQYF. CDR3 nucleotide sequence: TGTGCCAGCAGTCCCCAGGGCGTTCCAGATACGCAGTATTTT.

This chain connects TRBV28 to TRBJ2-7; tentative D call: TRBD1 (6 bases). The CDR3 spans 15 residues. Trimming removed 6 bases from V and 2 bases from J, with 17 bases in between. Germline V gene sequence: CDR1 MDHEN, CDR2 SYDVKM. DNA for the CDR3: TGTGCCAGCAGCAATACAGGGTTGCGACCCTACGAGCAGTACTTC. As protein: CASSNTGLRPYEQYF. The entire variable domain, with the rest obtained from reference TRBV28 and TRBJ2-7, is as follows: DVKVTQSSRYLVKRTGEKVFLECVQDMDHENMFWYRQDPGLGLRLIYFSYDVKMKEKGDIPEGYSVSREKKERFSLILESASTNQTSMYLCASSNTGLRPYEQYFGPGTRLTVT.

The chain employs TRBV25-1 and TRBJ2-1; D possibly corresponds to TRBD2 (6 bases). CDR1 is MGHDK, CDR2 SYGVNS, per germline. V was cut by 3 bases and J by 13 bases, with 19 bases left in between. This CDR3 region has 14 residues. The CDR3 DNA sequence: TGTGCCAGCAGTGATGCGAATTTCGGGGGAGATCAGTTCTTC. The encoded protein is CASSDANFGGDQFF. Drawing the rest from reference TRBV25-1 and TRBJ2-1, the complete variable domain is EADIYQTPRYLVIGTGKKITLECSQTMGHDKMYWYQQDPGMELHLIHYSYGVNSTEKGDLSSESTVSRIRTEHFPLTLESARPSHTSQYLCASSDANFGGDQFFGPGTRLTVL.

The CDR3 DNA is TGTGCCAGCAGCCAAGATAGGGGGAGTGTTAACGAGCAGTACTTC. Translation: CASSQDRGSVNEQYF. The chain is built from TRBV4-2 and TRBJ2-5, with D possibly being TRBD1 (6 bases). Gene TRBJ2-7 matches the end of the DNA better, so the J call may be wrong. The CDR3 runs 15 residues. Germline V gene sequence: CDR1 LGHNA, CDR2 YNFKEQ.

CDR3 sequence: CASSPGTGGTGTEAFF. CDR3 DNA: TGTGCCAGCAGTCCCGGGACAGGGGGGACGGGCACTGAAGCTTTCTTT. This chain uses TRBV7-9 with TRBJ1-1; 11 bases line up with TRBD1. Per germline, CDR1 SEHNR and CDR2 FQNEAQ (reference sequence). The V segment lost 6 bases and the J segment 4 bases; nucleotides outside the gene matches: 10. This CDR3 is 16 amino acids long.

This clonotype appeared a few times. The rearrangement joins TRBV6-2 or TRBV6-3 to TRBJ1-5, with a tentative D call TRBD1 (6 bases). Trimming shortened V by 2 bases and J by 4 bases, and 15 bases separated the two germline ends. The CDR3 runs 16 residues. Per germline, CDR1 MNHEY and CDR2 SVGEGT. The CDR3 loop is CASSYPGAPTNQPQHF. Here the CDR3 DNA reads TGTGCCAGCAGTTACCCAGGGGCCCCTACGAATCAGCCCCAGCATTTT.

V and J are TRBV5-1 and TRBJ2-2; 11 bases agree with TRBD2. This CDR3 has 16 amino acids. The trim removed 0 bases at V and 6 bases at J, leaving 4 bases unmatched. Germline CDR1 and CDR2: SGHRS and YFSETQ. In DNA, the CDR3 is TGCGCCAGCAGCTTGGCCAGACTAGCGGGATCCGGGGAGCTGTTTTTT. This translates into CASSLARLAGSGELFF.

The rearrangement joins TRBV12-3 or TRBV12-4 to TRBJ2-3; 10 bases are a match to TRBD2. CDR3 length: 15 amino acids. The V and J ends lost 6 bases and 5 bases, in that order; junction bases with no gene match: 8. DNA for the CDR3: TGTGCCAGCAGCCCGGGACTAGCGAGCGAAGATACGCAGTATTTT. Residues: CASSPGLASEDTQYF.

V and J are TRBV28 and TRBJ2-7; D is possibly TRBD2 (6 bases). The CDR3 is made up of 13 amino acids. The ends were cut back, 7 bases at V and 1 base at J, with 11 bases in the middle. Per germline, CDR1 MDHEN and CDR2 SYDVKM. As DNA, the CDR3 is TGTGCCAGCACCGCGGGACGGTCCTACGAGCAGTACTTC. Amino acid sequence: CASTAGRSYEQYF.

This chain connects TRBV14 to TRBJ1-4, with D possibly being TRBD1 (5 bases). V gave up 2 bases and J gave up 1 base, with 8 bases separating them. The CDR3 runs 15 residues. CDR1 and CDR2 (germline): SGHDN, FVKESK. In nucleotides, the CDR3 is TGTGCCAGCAGCCAAAACACAGGAACTAATGAAAAACTGTTTTTT. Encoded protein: CASSQNTGTNEKLFF.

The DNA for the CDR3 is TGCAGTGCTACCCCCAGCGGGAGATACGAGCAGTACTTC. Its protein is CSATPSGRYEQYF. The V call is TRBV20-1, the J call TRBJ2-5; 8 bases match TRBD2. With the DNA end fitting TRBJ2-7 better, the J assignment may be wrong. Germline V gene sequence: CDR1 DFQATT, CDR2 SNEGSKA (reference sequence). CDR3 length equals 13 residues.

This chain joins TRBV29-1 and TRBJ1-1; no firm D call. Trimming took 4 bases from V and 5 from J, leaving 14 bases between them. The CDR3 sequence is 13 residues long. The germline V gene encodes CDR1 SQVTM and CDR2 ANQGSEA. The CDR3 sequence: CSVGFRKSTEAFF. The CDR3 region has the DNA TGCAGCGTTGGTTTCCGGAAGAGTACTGAAGCTTTCTTT. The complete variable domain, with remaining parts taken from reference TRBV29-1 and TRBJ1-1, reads SAVISQKPSRDICQRGTSLTIQCQVDSQVTMMFWYRQQPGQSLTLIATANQGSEATYESGFVIDKFPISRPNLTFSTLTVSNMSPEDSSIYLCSVGFRKSTEAFFGQGTRLTVV.

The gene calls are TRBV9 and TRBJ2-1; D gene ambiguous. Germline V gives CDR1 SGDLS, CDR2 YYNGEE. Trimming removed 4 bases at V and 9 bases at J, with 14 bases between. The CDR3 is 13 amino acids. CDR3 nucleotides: TGTGCCAGCAGCACAACCTTAGGTGGTGAGCAGTTCTTC. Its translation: CASSTTLGGEQFF.

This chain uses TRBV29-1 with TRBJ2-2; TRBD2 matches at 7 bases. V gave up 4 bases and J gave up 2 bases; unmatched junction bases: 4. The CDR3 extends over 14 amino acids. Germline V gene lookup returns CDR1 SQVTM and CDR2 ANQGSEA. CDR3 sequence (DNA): TGCAGCGTTGCCCCTAGCGGAAACACCGGGGAGCTGTTTTTT. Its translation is CSVAPSGNTGELFF.

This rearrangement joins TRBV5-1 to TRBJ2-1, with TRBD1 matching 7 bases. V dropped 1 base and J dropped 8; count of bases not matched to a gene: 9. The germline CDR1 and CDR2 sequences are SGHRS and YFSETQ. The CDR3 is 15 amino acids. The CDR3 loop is CASSLSTGRPHEQFF. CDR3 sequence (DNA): TGCGCCAGCAGCTTGTCGACAGGGCGCCCCCATGAGCAGTTCTTC.